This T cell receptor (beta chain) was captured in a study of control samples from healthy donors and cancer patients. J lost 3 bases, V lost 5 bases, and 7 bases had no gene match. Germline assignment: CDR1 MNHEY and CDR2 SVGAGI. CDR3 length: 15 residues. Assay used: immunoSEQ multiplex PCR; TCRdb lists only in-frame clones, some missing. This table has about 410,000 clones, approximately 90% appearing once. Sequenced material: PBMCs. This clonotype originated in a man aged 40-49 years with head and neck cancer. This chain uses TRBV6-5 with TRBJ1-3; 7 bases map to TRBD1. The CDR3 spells CASSTGVMVGNTIYF. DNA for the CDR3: TGTGCCAGCAGTACAGGGGTAATGGTTGGAAACACCATATATTTT.